Listed below are T cell receptor beta chains from one sample, sequenced in a study of blood T cell repertoires in COVID-19. This table comes from immunoSEQ multiplex PCR, and its TCRdb copy is limited to in-frame clones, with some not included. The sample carries tens of thousands of clones, roughly 76% recorded once. The sequenced sample consisted of peripheral blood. Receptors originate from a woman aged 45-60 years with acute or convalescent COVID-19. Each CDR3 is given with its conserved first and last residue. The D gene is left open where the match is weak. Size values are once, few and many counts, or a class for expanded clones, and some rows have none.

>TRBD1|TRBJ1-1|.|TRBV28
CASSTGGTNTEAFF
TGTGCCAGCAGCACAGGGGGTACGAACACTGAAGCTTTCTTT
>TRBD1|TRBJ2-1|once|TRBV7-2
CASSSAGGIDEQFF
TGTGCCAGCAGCTCGGCAGGGGGTATCGATGAGCAGTTCTTC
>.|TRBJ1-4|.|TRBV19
CASSPFPNEKLFF
TGTGCCAGTAGCCCCTTCCCCAATGAAAAACTGTTTTTT
>.|TRBJ1-1|.|TRBV5-6
CASSFDTSPWTANTEAFF
TGTGCCAGCAGCTTCGATACAAGTCCTTGGACAGCGAACACTGAAGCTTTCTTT
>.|TRBJ2-7|.|TRBV4-1
CASSQVSGASYEQYF
TGCGCCAGCAGCCAAGTGTCAGGGGCCTCCTACGAGCAGTACTTC
>.|TRBJ2-7|.|TRBV5-1
CASRGGQSAYEQYF
TGCGCCAGCAGGGGGGGACAGTCAGCCTACGAGCAGTACTTC
>.|TRBJ1-2|.|TRBV5-6
CASSLPTGGYTF
TGTGCCAGCAGCTTGCCGACAGGAGGCTACACCTTC
>TRBD2|TRBJ2-1|.|TRBV9
CASSSTSLGEQFF
TGTGCCAGCAGTTCGACTAGCCTTGGGGAGCAGTTCTTC
>TRBD1|TRBJ2-3|.|TRBV5-1
CASRAGTGGTDTQYF
TGCGCCAGCAGAGCCGGGACAGGGGGCACAGATACGCAGTATTTT
>.|TRBJ1-4|once|TRBV5-1
CASSLRGGEKLFF
TGCGCCAGCAGCTTAAGGGGAGGGGAAAAACTGTTTTTT
>.|TRBJ1-2|.|TRBV6-6
CASFRDTRYGYTF
TGTGCCAGCTTCCGGGACACACGATATGGCTACACCTTC
>.|TRBJ2-1|few|TRBV7-6
CASSRGQTGYNEQFF
TGTGCCAGCAGCCGCGGACAAACTGGGTACAATGAGCAGTTCTTC
>TRBD1|TRBJ2-6|.|TRBV10-3
CAISGGGQGNSGANVLTF
TGTGCCATCAGTGGGGGAGGACAGGGGAACTCTGGGGCCAACGTCCTGACTTTC
>.|TRBJ1-2|.|TRBV6-5
CASSLYGRESGYTF
TGTGCCAGCAGCCTATACGGGAGAGAGAGTGGCTACACCTTC
>.|TRBJ1-4|.|TRBV5-5
CAIALSPGEKLFF
TGTGCCATCGCCCTCAGTCCGGGAGAAAAACTGTTTTTT
>.|TRBJ2-7|.|TRBV11-2
CASSPGSREQYF
TGTGCCAGCAGCCCAGGGTCACGGGAGCAGTACTTC
>TRBD1|TRBJ1-2|.|TRBV28
CASSLQGAWDGYTF
TGTGCCAGCAGTTTACAGGGGGCTTGGGATGGCTACACCTTC
>.|TRBJ1-1|.|TRBV16
CASSDWDNSNTEAFF
TGTGCCAGCAGCGATTGGGACAATAGCAACACTGAAGCTTTCTTT
>.|TRBJ1-3|.|TRBV7-2
CASSRSGGIGNTIYF
TGTGCCAGCAGCCGGAGCGGGGGAATTGGAAACACCATATATTTT
>TRBD2|TRBJ2-1|.|TRBV7-9
CASSLIRLAGDNEQFF
TGTGCCAGCAGCTTAATCAGACTAGCGGGGGACAATGAGCAGTTCTTC
>.|TRBJ1-2|.|TRBV20-1
CSAPGSHGYTF
TGCAGTGCTCCCGGGAGTCATGGCTACACCTTC
>.|TRBJ1-1|.|TRBV6-5
CASSSTAGQWAFF
TGTGCCAGCAGTTCAACTGCGGGGCAGTGGGCTTTCTTT
>TRBD2|TRBJ2-7|.|TRBV9
CASSSPGLPKQYF
TGTGCCAGCAGCTCGCCGGGACTACCCAAGCAGTACTTC
>TRBD1|TRBJ2-1|.|TRBV18
CASSPGSQGAYNEQFF
TGTGCCAGCTCACCAGGTTCACAGGGGGCTTACAATGAGCAGTTCTTC